These 23 T cell receptor beta chains were sequenced from one sample in a study of shared clonotypes between healthy human individuals. Measured with immunoSEQ multiplex PCR; TCRdb has only the in-frame clones, and not every one. Among roughly 490,000 clones, around 80% were seen once, and the ten largest hold approximately 12%. The sequenced material came from PBMCs. Receptors originate from a woman aged 40 to 50 in good health. Some clones in this sample may be carry-over from other donors' samples.

The rearrangement links TRBV19 to TRBJ2-4, with TRBD1 matching 8 bases. Germline CDR1 and CDR2: LNHDA and SQIVND (reference sequence). This CDR3 spans 15 amino acids. The V segment lost 4 bases and the J segment 5 bases; nucleotides outside the gene matches: 7. The CDR3 is CASSTTGGPENIQYF. The CDR3 DNA reads TGTGCCAGTAGTACCACAGGGGGTCCTGAAAACATTCAGTACTTC.

The chain has TRBV7-8 and TRBJ2-7, with D perhaps TRBD1 (5 bases). The V gene lost 7 bases and the J gene lost 3 bases, with 19 bases spanning the gap. The CDR3 covers 15 residues. Germline V gene lookup returns CDR1 SGHVS and CDR2 FQNEAQ. CDR3 region: CASIPSRQGVYEQYF. As DNA, the CDR3 is TGTGCCAGCATCCCTTCACGGCAGGGCGTCTACGAGCAGTACTTC. The variable domain in full, completed from reference TRBV7-8 and TRBJ2-7, reads GAGVSQSPRYKVAKRGQDVALRCDPISGHVSLFWYQQALGQGPEFLTYFQNEAQLDKSGLPSDRFFAERPEGSVSTLKIQRTQQEDSAVYLCASIPSRQGVYEQYFGPGTRLTVT.

The CDR3 DNA reads TGTGCCAGTAGTTTTCCGGGGGCAGATACGCAGTATTTT. This sequence encodes CASSFPGADTQYF. V usage is TRBV19 and J usage is TRBJ2-3, with a possible D match to TRBD2 (6 bases). The CDR3 is made up of 13 amino acids. Germline CDR1 LNHDA, CDR2 SQIVND (reference sequence). V was shortened by 5 bases and J by 4 bases, with 10 bases between the two germline ends.

The chain is built from TRBV6-5 and TRBJ2-3; TRBD2 matches 10 bases. Germline CDR1 is MNHEY and CDR2 is SVGAGI. After removal of 5 bases from V and 4 bases from J, the junction contained 3 bases not matched to a gene. The CDR3 is made up of 14 amino acids. This CDR3 reads CASSPGLASDTQYF. The CDR3 DNA is TGTGCCAGCAGTCCGGGACTAGCGTCAGATACGCAGTATTTT.

This chain links TRBV5-1 with TRBJ2-5; 7 bases fit TRBD1. V was pared by 7 bases and J by 2 bases, with 5 bases of the junction left unmatched. The germline V gene has CDR1 SGHRS and CDR2 YFSETQ. The CDR3 runs 13 residues. The chain's CDR3 is CASHSGQQETQYF. CDR3 DNA: TGCGCCAGCCATTCGGGACAGCAAGAGACCCAGTACTTC.

V usage is TRBV18 and J usage is TRBJ1-1; a possible D gene is TRBD1 (6 bases). Deletions cut 6 bases from V and 0 bases from J, with 17 bases between. From germline, CDR1 is KGHSH and CDR2 LQKENI. The CDR3 runs 16 residues. The CDR3 sequence: CASSSNRVGMNTEAFF. CDR3 DNA sequence: TGTGCCAGCTCTTCGAACAGGGTCGGTATGAACACTGAAGCTTTCTTT.

The chain couples TRBV6-5 to TRBJ2-5; D is uncertain. This CDR3 has 13 amino acids. Germline CDR1 reads MNHEY; CDR2 reads SVGAGI. V lost 5 bases and J 5 bases, leaving 12 bases between the germline ends. In DNA form, the CDR3 reads TGTGCCAGCAGTGCCCCGGGTGAGGAGACCCAGTACTTC. It encodes CASSAPGEETQYF.

J is TRBJ2-7 and V is TRBV5-4, with TRBD2 identical over 10 bases. CDR1 is SGHNT, CDR2 YYREEE, per germline (reference sequence). J gave up 1 base and V 0 bases, and 4 bases lay outside the gene matches. The CDR3 contains 16 residues. In DNA, the CDR3 is TGTGCCAGCAGCTTGGTGGTAGCGGGAGGATCCTACGAGCAGTACTTC. Translated, it gives CASSLVVAGGSYEQYF.

V is TRBV2 and J is TRBJ2-5; 8 bases agree with TRBD2. CDR1 and CDR2 (germline): SNHLY, FYNNEI. J was trimmed by 2 bases and V by 5 bases; bases with no gene match: 10. This CDR3 contains 16 residues. The CDR3 region has the DNA TGTGCCAGCAGTTCAAGCGGGAGAGCCCTTCAAGAGACCCAGTACTTC. It yields the protein CASSSSGRALQETQYF.

The chain is built from TRBV7-2 and TRBJ2-7; 10 bases fit TRBD1. V trimming: 2 bases; J trimming: 5 bases; junction bases outside the gene matches: 9. Germline CDR1 reads SGHTA; CDR2 reads FQGNSA. This CDR3 region has 16 residues. CDR3 sequence reads: CASSLFGTGVDHEQYF. DNA for the CDR3: TGTGCCAGCAGCTTATTCGGGACAGGGGTTGACCACGAGCAGTACTTC.

Worth noting for this clone: With a far larger clone one base away, a read error is the likely cause. This sequence joins TRBV6-5 and TRBJ1-1; TRBD1 aligns across 8 bases. Germline V gene lookup returns CDR1 MNHEY and CDR2 SVGAGI. The CDR3 sequence is 12 residues long. CDR3 loop: CGSRQGSAEAFF. DNA for the CDR3: TGTGGCAGCCGACAGGGGAGCGCTGAAGCTTTCTTT.

This clone was picked up many times. J is TRBJ1-4 and V is TRBV27; weak D call: TRBD1 (5 bases). Germline V gene lookup returns CDR1 MNHEY and CDR2 SMNVEV (reference sequence). V lost 5 bases, J lost 11 bases, and 36 bases lay in between. This CDR3 contains 20 residues. In DNA, the CDR3 is TGTGCCAGCAGTGCCACCTCCCTCCGCAGCATGGGCAGGGCCGGGGGGAAACTGTTTTTT. Its translation is CASSATSLRSMGRAGGKLFF.

The chain links TRBV4-1 to TRBJ1-2; TRBD1 is a possible D gene (5 bases). Germline V gene sequence: CDR1 MGHRA, CDR2 YSYEKL. The V end was cut by 2 bases, the J end by 5 bases, with 15 bases between. CDR3 length: 15 residues. The CDR3 DNA is TGCGCCAGCAGCCAATCAGGGACTGACTATTATGGCTACACCTTC. Its protein is CASSQSGTDYYGYTF.

The chain couples TRBV27 to TRBJ1-5; D gene uncertain. The CDR3 runs 14 residues. Germline V gene sequence: CDR1 MNHEY, CDR2 SMNVEV (reference sequence). V was trimmed by 4 bases and J by 4 bases, leaving 11 bases between them. The CDR3 DNA follows: TGTGCCAGCAGTTACAACGGACGGAATCAGCCCCAGCATTTT. Its protein product is CASSYNGRNQPQHF.

Turning to this clone: A junction boundary mismatches the germline segment, possibly from a read error. This rearrangement joins TRBV5-1 to TRBJ2-1; 10 bases agree with TRBD2. The germline V gene has CDR1 SGHRS and CDR2 YFSETQ. CDR3 size: 15 residues. CDR3 bases: TGCGCCAGCAGCTTGGGCGGGACTAGCGATAATGAGCAGCTCTTC. Translating gives CASSLGGTSDNEQLF. The full variable domain, with the rest looked up from reference TRBV5-1 and TRBJ2-1, is KAGVTQTPRYLIKTRGQQVTLSCSPISGHRSVSWYQQTPGQGLQFLFEYFSETQRNKGNFPGRFSGRQFSNSRSEMNVSTLELGDSALYLCASSLGGTSDNEQLFGPGTRLTVL.

The gene calls are TRBV5-3 and TRBJ2-7; TRBD2 might be the D (5 bases). TRBV5-3 is an ORF, with its function uncertain. The V gene lost 9 bases and the J gene lost 5 bases, with 15 bases spanning the gap. The CDR3 extends over 12 amino acids. CDR3 DNA sequence: TGTGCCACCCCTAGCTGCACCAACGAGCAGTACTTC. Its translation is CATPSCTNEQYF.

V and J are TRBV9 and TRBJ2-3; 8 bases map to TRBD2. CDR1 SGDLS and CDR2 YYNGEE come from the germline V gene. J was trimmed by 1 base and V by 1 base; bases with no gene match: 2. CDR3 length: 15 residues. The CDR3 loop reads CASSVILAGTDTQYF. The CDR3 DNA sequence: TGTGCCAGCAGCGTAATACTAGCGGGCACAGATACGCAGTATTTT. Full variable domain (outside the CDR3, taken from reference TRBV9 and TRBJ2-3): DSGVTQTPKHLITATGQRVTLRCSPRSGDLSVYWYQQSLDQGLQFLIQYYNGEERAKGNILERFSAQQFPDLHSELNLSSLELGDSALYFCASSVILAGTDTQYFGPGTRLTVL.

This clone occurred a few times. CDR3 coding DNA: TGTGCCAGCAGTTTATCCTGGCTAGCTCCCAACAATGAGCAGTTCTTC. This translates into CASSLSWLAPNNEQFF. The V and J genes are TRBV27 and TRBJ2-1; the D gene is possibly TRBD2 (5 bases). Trimming stripped 0 bases from V and 5 bases from J, with 14 bases between. The germline V gene encodes CDR1 MNHEY and CDR2 SMNVEV (reference sequence). The CDR3 runs to 16 residues.

The V gene is TRBV30, the J gene TRBJ2-2; 9 nucleotides align to TRBD2. The germline V gene has CDR1 GTSNPN and CDR2 SVGIG (reference sequence). The CDR3 covers 14 residues. Trimming cost V 4 bases and J 7 bases; bases outside gene matches: 7. Written as DNA, the CDR3 is TGTGCCTGGAATGGCGGGAGGGCCTTCGGGGAGCTGTTTTTT. It specifies CAWNGGRAFGELFF.

The J gene is TRBJ2-1, the V gene TRBV10-1; TRBD2 might be the D (6 bases). This CDR3 is 13 amino acids long. Germline CDR1 WNHNN, CDR2 SYGVQD (reference sequence). Trimming cost V 5 bases and J 4 bases, with 9 bases left between them. The CDR3 loop is CASSPGVYNEQFF. In DNA, the CDR3 is TGCGCCAGCAGTCCGGGAGTGTACAATGAGCAGTTCTTC.

The chain links TRBV5-1 to TRBJ2-3; 11 nucleotides line up with TRBD2. The CDR3 runs 15 residues. Germline CDR1 reads SGHRS; CDR2 reads YFSETQ. V trimming: 0 bases; J trimming: 4 bases; junction bases outside the gene matches: 1. CDR3 loop: CASSLETSGADTQYF. In DNA form, the CDR3 reads TGCGCCAGCAGCTTGGAGACTAGCGGGGCAGATACGCAGTATTTT.

In its sample, this clone was seen a few times. V is TRBV11-2 and J is TRBJ1-1, with D hard to call. V lost 10 bases and J lost 1, with 10 bases in between. The CDR3 loop spans 12 amino acids. Germline lookup yields CDR1 SGHAT and CDR2 FQNNGV. CDR3 region: CATSRRNTEAFF. CDR3 nucleotides: TGTGCCACTAGCCGGAGGAACACTGAAGCTTTCTTT.

This clone is medium-sized by share. The sample has other DNA sequences that encode this CDR3 too. V usage is TRBV4-1 and J usage is TRBJ2-7; D unclear. Germline CDR1 reads MGHRA; CDR2 reads YSYEKL. The CDR3 spans 14 residues. Trimming took off 4 bases at V and 1 base at J, with 11 bases between the two ends. CDR3: CASSPTRTSYEQYF. The CDR3 region has the DNA TGCGCCAGCAGCCCGACACGAACTTCCTACGAGCAGTACTTC.